Below, one TCR beta chain is given with its context. Its antigen is unidentified. Germline V gene data show CDR1 as LNHDA and CDR2 as SQIVND (reference sequence). The CDR3 length is 14 residues. J gave up 5 bases and V 4 bases, and 6 bases lay outside the gene matches. The data belong to a study of T cell responses to AZD1222 COVID-19 vaccine. Study results and caveats: Researchers report vaccine-associated CD4 TCRs spanning spike, with dominance at 160-218 and 743-854.

Repertoires were generated with immunoSEQ multiplex PCR, while TCRdb's copy carries only in-frame clones and drops some. The table lists 110,000 or so clones, 85% to 90% of them singletons. The receptor's source is an adult who received the AZD1222 COVID-19 vaccine. The sample in question was peripheral blood, obtained 28 days after the second AZD1222 dose. The chain carries TRBV19 and TRBJ1-1; 8 nucleotides line up with TRBD1. The CDR3 spells CASSKGQGWTEAFF. The CDR3 DNA reads as TGTGCCAGTAGTAAAGGACAGGGATGGACTGAAGCTTTCTTT.